These 25 T cell receptor beta chains came from one sample sequenced in a study of blood T cell repertoires in COVID-19. The table came from immunoSEQ multiplex PCR; TCRdb's copy has only in-frame clones and leaves some out. This table holds fewer than 80,000 clones, roughly 80% found once. Sequencing used peripheral blood. The receptor source for this set is a man in his sixties with COVID-19, enrolled during active disease.

This chain links TRBV27 with TRBJ2-3; weak D call: TRBD1 (5 bases). Germline-derived CDR1 and CDR2 are MNHEY and SMNVEV (reference sequence). The CDR3 runs 14 residues. V lost 3 bases, J lost 5 bases, and 12 bases lay in between. For the CDR3, the DNA is TGTGCCAGCAGTTTCAAAGGGGCCGGAGATACGCAGTATTTT. It specifies CASSFKGAGDTQYF.

The chain employs TRBV27 and TRBJ2-4; D is possibly TRBD1 (6 bases). This CDR3 has 15 amino acids. The V gene's germline CDR1 is MNHEY and CDR2 SMNVEV (reference sequence). V dropped 2 bases and J dropped 6 bases, with 14 bases sitting between them. For the CDR3, the DNA is TGTGCCAGCAGTTTAGAGAGGGGCAGGGGAAACATTCAGTACTTC. Translating it yields CASSLERGRGNIQYF.

This chain uses TRBV19 with TRBJ2-7; 7 nucleotides align to TRBD1. Losses at the gene ends were 5 bases for V and 4 bases for J; bases not matched to a gene: 11. The CDR3 runs to 15 residues. The germline CDR1 and CDR2 sequences are LNHDA and SQIVND (reference sequence). The CDR3 DNA reads TGTGCCAGTAGTCTCCGGACAGGTTCGGGATACGAGCAGTACTTC. Protein product: CASSLRTGSGYEQYF.

This rearrangement joins TRBV2 to TRBJ1-3, with D unclear. The CDR3 runs 14 residues. Trimming shortened V by 7 bases and J by 0 bases, and 10 bases separated the two germline ends. The germline CDR1 and CDR2 sequences are SNHLY and FYNNEI. The CDR3 region is CASTSRGSGNTIYF. The CDR3 nucleotides are TGTGCCAGCACTAGTCGCGGCTCTGGAAACACCATATATTTT.

The DNA for the CDR3 is TGCGCCAGCAGCTTGGCTTTGGCAGTAAATGAAAAACTGTTTTTT. Translation gives CASSLALAVNEKLFF. V usage is TRBV5-1 and J usage is TRBJ1-4; D call uncertain. With 0 bases removed from V and 5 bases from J, the gap between germline ends came to 11 bases. CDR1 is SGHRS, CDR2 YFSETQ, per germline. The CDR3 runs 15 residues.

Concerning this clone: The junction does not match germline at one end; this may be a read error. The chain couples TRBV12-5 to TRBJ1-5; D remains ambiguous. This CDR3 comprises 12 residues. CDR1 and CDR2 (germline): LGHNT, FRNRAP. CDR3 sequence: CASGRDIGPLNF. The CDR3 bases are TGTGCTAGTGGCCGTGACATAGGTCCACTGAATTTT.

The gene calls are TRBV6-5 and TRBJ2-7; 7 bases are shared with TRBD2. This CDR3 comprises 12 residues. After removal of 7 bases from V and 4 bases from J, the junction contained 4 bases not matched to a gene. Germline V gene lookup returns CDR1 MNHEY and CDR2 SVGAGI. The CDR3 DNA reads as TGTGCCAGCACCCGGGAGGTTTACGAGCAGTACTTC. Translating it yields CASTREVYEQYF.

This chain joins TRBV5-1 and TRBJ2-3; maybe TRBD1 (6 bases). Germline values: CDR1 SGHRS, CDR2 YFSETQ. This CDR3 spans 15 amino acids. Trimming pared 0 bases from V and 6 bases from J, leaving 14 bases between. The CDR3 coding sequence is TGCGCCAGCAGCTTGGGTGGCAGGGGAGAGGATACGCAGTATTTT. Protein sequence: CASSLGGRGEDTQYF.

The chain couples TRBV5-1 to TRBJ2-7; TRBD1 matches 8 bases. The ends lost 0 bases at V and 6 bases at J; junction bases unmatched: 5. CDR3 length equals 14 residues. Germline loops: CDR1 SGHRS, CDR2 YFSETQ. The DNA for the CDR3 is TGCGCCAGCAGCTTGGATCCACAGGGGGGCGAGCAGTACTTC. Amino acid sequence: CASSLDPQGGEQYF.

The rearrangement uses TRBV6-1 and TRBJ1-2, with 7 nucleotides matching TRBD1. The CDR3 extends over 16 amino acids. With V trimmed by 4 bases and J by 0 bases, 8 bases remained unmatched. Germline V gene sequence: CDR1 MNHNS, CDR2 SASEGT. CDR3 in amino acids: CASSGGQATPNYGYTF. For the CDR3, the DNA is TGTGCCAGCAGTGGCGGACAGGCAACCCCTAACTATGGCTACACCTTC.

The gene calls are TRBV4-1 and TRBJ2-2, with a tentative D call TRBD1 (5 bases). The CDR3 runs 16 residues. Germline V CDR1 and CDR2: MGHRA, YSYEKL. V dropped 1 base and J dropped 2 bases, with 11 bases sitting between them. DNA for the CDR3: TGCGCCAGCAGCCAAGGCTGGGGCAGAAACACCGGGGAGCTGTTTTTT. As protein: CASSQGWGRNTGELFF.

V and J are TRBV18 and TRBJ2-7; D is perhaps TRBD2 (5 bases). The CDR3 loop spans 13 amino acids. Trimming shortened V by 6 bases and J by 2 bases, and 11 bases separated the two germline ends. Germline values: CDR1 KGHSH, CDR2 LQKENI. In DNA, the CDR3 is TGTGCCAGCTCTTCAGACGGGACCTACGAGCAGTACTTC. This gives the protein CASSSDGTYEQYF.

This chain links TRBV11-2 with TRBJ1-1; a possible D gene is TRBD1 (5 bases). From germline, CDR1 is SGHAT and CDR2 FQNNGV. CDR3 size: 13 residues. The germline V and J ends were trimmed by 0 bases and 6 bases, with 8 bases remaining between them. In DNA form, the CDR3 reads TGTGCCAGCAGCTTAGATATGGGGCCTGAAGCTTTCTTT. Amino acid sequence: CASSLDMGPEAFF.

This clone was counted only a few times. The sample has other DNA sequences that encode this CDR3 too. This chain connects TRBV6-5 to TRBJ2-2; D perhaps matches TRBD2 (6 bases). Per the germline V gene, CDR1 is MNHEY and CDR2 is SVGAGI. Trimming left V 0 bases short and J 4 bases short, with 9 bases between. This CDR3 has 15 residues. The CDR3, as DNA: TGTGCCAGCAGTTACTCGACCGGGGGCACCGGGGAGCTGTTTTTT. Translating gives CASSYSTGGTGELFF.

The V call is TRBV9, the J call TRBJ2-5; D not certain. The CDR3 has 14 residues. V lost 0 bases to trimming and J lost 3 bases, with 9 bases between them. Germline V gene data show CDR1 as SGDLS and CDR2 as YYNGEE. The CDR3 DNA reads as TGTGCCAGCAGCGTAGTCCCAGTTGAAGAGACCCAGTACTTC. Protein: CASSVVPVEETQYF.

V usage is TRBV6-6 and J usage is TRBJ2-7; TRBD1 is a possible D gene (5 bases). Trimming took off 7 bases at V and 3 bases at J, with 7 bases between the two ends. The CDR3 is made up of 11 amino acids. Germline V lookup: CDR1 MNHNY, CDR2 SVGAGI (reference sequence). The CDR3 region has the DNA TGTGCCAGCACAGGGTTCTACGAGCAGTACTTC. Protein: CASTGFYEQYF.

This chain connects TRBV30 to TRBJ1-6, with 7 bases aligning to TRBD1. After removal of 4 bases from V and 6 bases from J, the junction contained 9 bases not matched to a gene. CDR3 size: 15 residues. Germline assignment: CDR1 GTSNPN and CDR2 SVGIG (reference sequence). The DNA of the CDR3 is TGTGCCTGGACGGACAGGCAGGGGCTTAATTCACCCCTCCACTTT. This codes for CAWTDRQGLNSPLHF.

V gene TRBV7-9 combines with J gene TRBJ2-1, with 9 bases that match TRBD2. Trimming took 3 bases from V and 9 from J; bases not matched to a gene: 6. CDR3 length: 14 residues. The V gene's germline CDR1 is SEHNR and CDR2 FQNEAQ (reference sequence). The CDR3 DNA sequence: TGTGCCAGCAGCTTTGTAGCGGGAGAAGCTGAGCAGTTCTTC. This codes for CASSFVAGEAEQFF.

V usage is TRBV12-3 or TRBV12-4 and J usage is TRBJ2-1; possibly TRBD1 for D (5 bases). V was shortened by 4 bases and J by 8 bases, with 9 bases between the two germline ends. This CDR3 has 12 amino acids. The CDR3 DNA follows: TGTGCCAGCAGTTACCTAGGGGATGAGCAGTTCTTC. This encodes CASSYLGDEQFF.

This chain uses TRBV5-1 with TRBJ2-3; 10 nucleotides align to TRBD2. The length of the CDR3 is 15 residues. V shed 4 bases, J shed 2 bases, and the junction held 4 bases outside the gene matches. Germline V gives CDR1 SGHRS, CDR2 YFSETQ. In DNA form, the CDR3 reads TGCGCCAGCAGCATGAGCGGGGGGGTCACAGATACGCAGTATTTT. Amino acids: CASSMSGGVTDTQYF.

The genes are TRBV30 and TRBJ1-5; 7 positions agree with TRBD1. Germline V gene data show CDR1 as GTSNPN and CDR2 as SVGIG (reference sequence). V was pared by 1 base and J by 6 bases, with 3 bases of the junction left unmatched. The CDR3 spans 13 residues. CDR3 sequence (DNA): TGTGCCTGGAGTGGGGACAGTGTTCAGCCCCAGCATTTT. Translated: CAWSGDSVQPQHF.

This clone came up a few times. The rearrangement joins TRBV7-9 to TRBJ2-7, with 8 nucleotides matching TRBD1. Trimming at V came to 1 base and at J to 7 bases, leaving 6 bases not matched to a gene. Germline CDR1 is SEHNR and CDR2 is FQNEAQ (reference sequence). CDR3 length: 14 residues. CDR3 sequence: CASSLGQGINEQYF. The CDR3 region has the DNA TGTGCCAGCAGCTTAGGACAGGGGATTAATGAGCAGTACTTC.

This chain links TRBV9 with TRBJ1-1, with 11 nucleotides matching TRBD1. This CDR3 contains 15 residues. The ends lost 0 bases at V and 7 bases at J; junction bases unmatched: 5. The germline gives CDR1 SGDLS, CDR2 YYNGEE. The CDR3, as DNA: TGTGCCAGCAGCGTAGGGGACAGGGGGATACTTGAAGCTTTCTTT. This codes for CASSVGDRGILEAFF.

The V call is TRBV14, the J call TRBJ1-2; 10 bases agree with TRBD1. V lost 4 bases to trimming and J lost 8 bases; unmatched junction nucleotides: 4. This CDR3 has 13 amino acids. Germline V gives CDR1 SGHDN, CDR2 FVKESK. The CDR3 bases are TGTGCCAGCAGCCCAGACAGGGGGCACGGCTACACCTTC. This gives the protein CASSPDRGHGYTF.

The chain couples TRBV5-4 to TRBJ1-1; TRBD1 is a possible D gene (5 bases). V shed 4 bases and J shed 5 bases, with 18 bases lying between them. This CDR3 comprises 15 residues. Germline-derived CDR1 and CDR2 are SGHNT and YYREEE (reference sequence). Written as DNA, the CDR3 is TGTGCCAGCAGCCTAGAGTCGCAGGGCAGGACTGAAGCTTTCTTT. Its translation is CASSLESQGRTEAFF.